What follows describes a single T cell receptor (beta chain). Antigen: not known. The data derive from a study of human T cells and chemical hapten exposure. General study results and limits: Donor immune responses may differ from healthy people's, since all donors had alopecia. Controls had significantly fewer large CDR3 similarity clusters than were formed by expanded TCRs.

The time point: patch test 1, 2 weeks after DPC sensitization. Treatment indicated: therapeutic diphenylcyclopropenone sensitization with weekly scalp DPC. The V gene end was trimmed by 4 bases and the J gene end by 4 bases; junction bases not matched to a gene: 4. The V gene's germline CDR1 is LNHDA and CDR2 SQIVND (reference sequence). CDR3 length equals 15 residues. TCRdb used MiXCR to reprocess the RACE reads, holding one entry per CDR3 protein. The sample consists of tens of thousands of distinct CDR3 sequences, roughly 10% of them appearing once. The origin of this receptor is a woman aged 45 to 65 with alopecia areata. Some clones in this sample may be carry-over from other donors' samples. The V and J genes are TRBV19 and TRBJ2-2; 9 nucleotides agree with TRBD1. Sequenced here: whole blood, sampled in connection with sensitization to the hapten diphenylcyclopropenone (DPC). The DNA for the CDR3 is TGTGCCAGTAGTACGCCGGGACAGGGCACCGGGGAGCTGTTTTTT. This gives the protein CASSTPGQGTGELFF. The full variable domain, its missing parts supplied by reference TRBV19 and TRBJ2-2, is DGGITQSPKYLFRKEGQNVTLSCEQNLNHDAMYWYRQDPGQGLRLIYYSQIVNDFQKGDIAEGYSVSREKKESFPLTVTSAQKNPTAFYLCASSTPGQGTGELFFGEGSRLTVL.